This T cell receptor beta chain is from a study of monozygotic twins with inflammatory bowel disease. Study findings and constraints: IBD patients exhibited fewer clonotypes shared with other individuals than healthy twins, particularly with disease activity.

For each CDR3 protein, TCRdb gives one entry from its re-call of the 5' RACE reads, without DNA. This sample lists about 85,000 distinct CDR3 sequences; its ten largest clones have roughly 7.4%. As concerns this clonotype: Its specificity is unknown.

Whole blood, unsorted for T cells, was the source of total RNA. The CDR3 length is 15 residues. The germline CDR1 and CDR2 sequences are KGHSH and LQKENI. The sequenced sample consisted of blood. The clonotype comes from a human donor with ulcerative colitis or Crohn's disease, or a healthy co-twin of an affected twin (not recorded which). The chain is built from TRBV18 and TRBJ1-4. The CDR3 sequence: CASSPPGGSNEKLFF.